This entry lists 13 T cell receptor beta chains sequenced from one sample in a study of T cell clonality in common variable immunodeficiency. Study-level points and caveats: Fewer deletions and N-nucleotide insertions were reportedly seen in common variable immunodeficiency TCR beta sequences.

TCRdb's copy holds only in-frame clones and misses some; the assay was immunoSEQ multiplex PCR. This record lists 30,000 to 35,000 clones, none seen once only, and the top ten clones contain under 8.5%. No cognate antigen is known for these TCRs. The specimen sequenced was peripheral blood mononuclear cells. Receptor source: a human donor with common variable immunodeficiency.

As to this clone: The read stops 3 residues short of the end of the CDR3; the missing end is completed from the germline J gene. V usage is TRBV11-3 and J usage is TRBJ2-2; 10 bases align to TRBD2. CDR3 length: 15 amino acids. The ends lost 4 bases at V and 1 base at J; junction bases unmatched: 0. Germline CDR1 SGHNT, CDR2 YENEEA. The CDR3 reads CASSWTSGNTGELFF. The covered CDR3 bases are TGTGCCAGCAGCTGGACTAGCGGGAACACCGGGGAG.

This clone was seen repeatedly, ten times or more. The read terminates 3 residues ahead of where the CDR3 ends, so the germline J gene completes it. The chain couples TRBV28 to TRBJ2-1; 10 bases map to TRBD1. V shed 2 bases and J 6 bases; nucleotides not matched to a gene: 4. CDR3 length equals 15 residues. Germline V CDR1 and CDR2: MDHEN, SYDVKM. CDR3 region: CASSLLGQGINEQFF. CDR3 DNA (partial): TGTGCCAGCAGTTTACTGGGACAGGGGATCAATGAG.

This clone was detected many times. Partial CDR3 DNA: TGTGCCAGCAGGATACAGGGAGAAGAGACC. This translates into CASRIQGEET. The whole CDR3 is CASRIQGEETQYF. V and J are TRBV12-3 or TRBV12-4 and TRBJ2-5, with D perhaps matching TRBD1 (6 bases). The read ends 3 residues shy of where the CDR3 ends; the end is completed using the germline J gene. The CDR3 has 13 amino acids. Between the trimmed V and J ends, which lost 6 bases and 3 bases, there was a span of 11 bases.

Comment on this clone: The CDR3 end falls 3 residues outside the read, so it is completed with the germline J gene. The rearrangement joins TRBV11-1 to TRBJ2-7; 12 bases align to TRBD1. CDR1 is SGHAT and CDR2 is FQDESV in the germline V gene (reference sequence). Trimming cost V 5 bases and J 6 bases; bases outside gene matches: 5. CDR3 length equals 14 residues. The CDR3 spells CASSVGTGGSEQYF. Incomplete CDR3 DNA: TGTGCCAGCAGCGTAGGGACAGGGGGCAGCGAG.

In this sample, this clone turned up a few times. The CDR3 end is not reached by the read, which stops 3 residues before it; the germline J gene fills it in. The rearrangement joins TRBV30 to TRBJ1-2, with 7 bases fitting TRBD1. J was trimmed by 5 bases and V by 0 bases; bases with no gene match: 3. Germline CDR1 GTSNPN, CDR2 SVGIG (reference sequence). The CDR3 contains 13 residues. The part of the CDR3 DNA that was read is TGTGCCTGGAGTGTAAACAGGGGATATGGC. Its protein product is CAWSVNRGYG. The whole CDR3 sequence reads CAWSVNRGYGYTF.

As to this clone: Read coverage stops 3 residues before the CDR3 terminus; the germline J gene supplies the remainder. V is TRBV19 and J is TRBJ1-5; D not resolved. The CDR3 length is 14 residues. The germline V and J ends were trimmed by 6 bases and 3 bases, with 12 bases remaining between them. The germline V gene has CDR1 LNHDA and CDR2 SQIVND (reference sequence). CDR3 bases read: TGTGCCAGTAGAAGGGCGGGGAACAATCAGCCC. Translating gives CASRRAGNNQP. From start to end, the CDR3 is CASRRAGNNQPQHF.

This clone was counted between two and nine times. The read ends 3 residues early relative to the CDR3; the germline J gene fills the gap. The chain employs TRBV7-2 and TRBJ2-5; D not certain. The germline CDR1 and CDR2 sequences are SGHTA and FQGNSA. The V end lost 7 bases, the J end lost 2 bases, and 11 bases lay between the germline ends. This CDR3 comprises 13 residues. The CDR3 protein is CASIRGLQETQYF. Partial CDR3 DNA: TGTGCCAGCATTCGAGGCCTTCAAGAGACC.

This clone was seen only a few times. Incomplete CDR3 DNA: TGTGCCAGCAGCTTAGCGGGGGGGGTTGGAAAGACC. Translation: CASSLAGGVGKT. The complete CDR3 reads CASSLAGGVGKTQYF. The rearrangement uses TRBV7-9 and TRBJ2-5, with TRBD2 matching 7 bases. The read ends 3 residues shy of where the CDR3 ends; the end is completed using the germline J gene. Germline V CDR1 and CDR2: SEHNR, FQNEAQ (reference sequence). This CDR3 spans 15 amino acids. V gave up 0 bases and J gave up 6 bases; unmatched junction bases: 7.

Concerning this clone itself: Sequencing ends 3 residues short of the CDR3 end; the germline J gene provides the rest. This CDR3 is also generated by other DNA sequences in the sample. J is TRBJ1-2 and V is TRBV7-6, with D uncertain. The germline V gene encodes CDR1 SGHVS and CDR2 FNYEAQ. Trimming removed 3 bases from V and 7 bases from J, with 12 bases in between. This CDR3 comprises 13 residues. CDR3 bases read: TGTGCCAGCAGCTTGGATCGGGTCAGTGGC. This gives the protein CASSLDRVSG. The complete CDR3 protein is CASSLDRVSGYTF.

This clone was found many times. The read ends 3 residues before the CDR3 terminus; that terminus is restored from the germline J gene. The chain is built from TRBV29-1 and TRBJ2-3, with 10 bases lining up with TRBD2. This CDR3 has 13 residues. Germline trimming cut 7 bases from V and 3 bases from J; bases unmatched to any gene: 4. The germline gives CDR1 SQVTM, CDR2 ANQGSEA. The CDR3 protein is CSAEREGTDTQYF. The sequenced CDR3 bases are TGCAGCGCAGAGCGGGAGGGTACAGATACG.

The table lists this clone with many counts. The read terminates 3 residues before the CDR3 end, so the remaining end is supplied by the germline J gene. V and J are TRBV18 and TRBJ2-2; 7 bases align to TRBD1. J was trimmed by 6 bases and V by 2 bases; bases with no gene match: 0. The CDR3 has 13 residues. Germline V CDR1 and CDR2: KGHSH, LQKENI. The CDR3 loop is CASSPTGAGELFF. Partial CDR3 DNA: TGTGCCAGCTCACCAACAGGGGCCGGGGAG.

This clone was counted between two and nine times. Read data end 3 residues before the CDR3 end; the end is taken from the germline J gene. The V and J genes are TRBV11-3 and TRBJ2-7, with unresolved D. The CDR3 covers 15 residues. Germline values: CDR1 SGHNT, CDR2 YENEEA. Trimming took off 5 bases at V and 0 bases at J, with 14 bases between the two ends. This CDR3 reads CASSPSEQSSYEQYF. CDR3 DNA (partial): TGTGCCAGCAGCCCCTCGGAACAGAGCTCCTACGAG. Full variable domain (rest looked up from reference TRBV11-3 and TRBJ2-7): EAGVVQSPRYKIIEKKQPVAFWCNPISGHNTLYWYLQNLGQGPELLIRYENEEAVDDSQLPKDRFSAERLKGVDSTLKIQPAELGDSAVYLCASSPSEQSSYEQYFGPGTRLTVT.

This clone was seen ten or more times. The CDR3 is cut off 3 residues early in the read; its end comes from the germline J gene. The chain carries TRBV2 and TRBJ1-2, with D possibly matching TRBD1 (6 bases). CDR3 length equals 13 residues. CDR1 and CDR2 from the germline V gene are SNHLY and FYNNEI. Between the trimmed V and J ends, which lost 8 bases and 4 bases, there was a span of 14 bases. CDR3 DNA (partial): TGTGCCAGCGGCGACAGGAATCTCTATGGC. This translates into CASGDRNLYG. The full CDR3 reads CASGDRNLYGYTF.